A selection of T cell receptor beta chains follows, all from one sample in a study of blood T cell repertoires in COVID-19. TCRdb keeps only in-frame clones here, not all; method: immunoSEQ multiplex PCR. Altogether 150,000 to 200,000 clones are present, roughly 70% being singletons, with the ten largest covering about 3%. Sequencing was carried out using peripheral blood. These receptors all stem from an elderly woman with acute or convalescent COVID-19. Each CDR3 is given with its conserved first and last residue. Fields, in order: V gene, D gene, J gene, clone size, CDR3 protein, CDR3 DNA. A D gene is named only where the DNA matches it firmly. Size values are once, few and many counts, or a class for expanded clones, and some rows have none.

V gene: TRBV2
D gene: NA
J gene: TRBJ1-1
clone size: NA
CDR3 protein: CASGLTGAEAFF
CDR3 DNA: TGTGCCAGCGGCCTAACAGGAGCTGAAGCTTTCTTT

V gene: TRBV18
D gene: TRBD1
J gene: TRBJ1-1
clone size: NA
CDR3 protein: CASSPTGGTEAFF
CDR3 DNA: TGTGCCAGCTCGCCAACAGGGGGAACTGAAGCTTTCTTT

V gene: TRBV6-5
D gene: NA
J gene: TRBJ1-2
clone size: NA
CDR3 protein: CASSYSSGVGYTF
CDR3 DNA: TGTGCCAGCAGTTACTCATCAGGGGTCGGCTACACCTTC

V gene: TRBV12-2
D gene: NA
J gene: TRBJ2-4
clone size: NA
CDR3 protein: CASRWGTGSHIQYF
CDR3 DNA: NA

V gene: TRBV6-5
D gene: NA
J gene: TRBJ2-5
clone size: NA
CDR3 protein: CASSWQVQETQYF
CDR3 DNA: TGTGCCAGCAGTTGGCAGGTACAAGAGACCCAGTACTTC

V gene: TRBV4-2
D gene: NA
J gene: TRBJ1-1
clone size: NA
CDR3 protein: CASSQPSVNTEAFF
CDR3 DNA: TGTGCCAGCAGCCAACCATCGGTGAACACTGAAGCTTTCTTT

V gene: TRBV10-3
D gene: NA
J gene: TRBJ2-2
clone size: many
CDR3 protein: CAISDSGPGETGELFF
CDR3 DNA: TGTGCCATCAGTGATTCCGGGCCAGGGGAAACCGGGGAGCTGTTTTTT

V gene: TRBV28
D gene: NA
J gene: TRBJ1-2
clone size: NA
CDR3 protein: CASSSTGLYGYTF
CDR3 DNA: TGTGCCAGCAGCAGCACAGGGCTCTATGGCTACACCTTC

V gene: TRBV9
D gene: TRBD1
J gene: TRBJ1-1
clone size: NA
CDR3 protein: CASSGGQFTEAFF
CDR3 DNA: TGTGCCAGCAGCGGGGGACAGTTCACTGAAGCTTTCTTT

V gene: TRBV3-1/TRBV3-2
D gene: TRBD2
J gene: TRBJ2-7
clone size: once
CDR3 protein: CASSQTSGASYEQYF
CDR3 DNA: TGTGCCAGCAGCCAGACTAGCGGAGCCTCCTACGAGCAGTACTTC

V gene: TRBV7-6
D gene: NA
J gene: TRBJ2-2
clone size: NA
CDR3 protein: CASSLEPSNTGELFF
CDR3 DNA: TGTGCCAGCAGCTTAGAGCCATCGAACACCGGGGAGCTGTTTTTT

V gene: TRBV2
D gene: TRBD1
J gene: TRBJ2-5
clone size: once
CDR3 protein: CASRVWGQGQETQYF
CDR3 DNA: TGTGCCAGCAGGGTTTGGGGACAGGGGCAAGAGACCCAGTACTTC

V gene: TRBV6-1
D gene: NA
J gene: TRBJ1-4
clone size: NA
CDR3 protein: CASREGREKLFF
CDR3 DNA: TGTGCCAGCAGGGAAGGTAGAGAAAAACTGTTTTTT

V gene: TRBV5-1
D gene: NA
J gene: TRBJ1-5
clone size: NA
CDR3 protein: CASSLAATTDSNQPQHF
CDR3 DNA: TGCGCCAGCAGCTTGGCCGCTACGACTGATAGCAATCAGCCCCAGCATTTT

V gene: TRBV27
D gene: NA
J gene: TRBJ1-2
clone size: NA
CDR3 protein: CASSLSLGGLDGYTF
CDR3 DNA: TGTGCCAGCAGTTTATCTTTGGGGGGGCTAGATGGCTACACCTTC

V gene: TRBV19
D gene: NA
J gene: TRBJ2-3
clone size: NA
CDR3 protein: CASREQGFTDTQYF
CDR3 DNA: TGTGCCAGTAGGGAACAGGGCTTCACAGATACGCAGTATTTT

V gene: TRBV7-2
D gene: TRBD2
J gene: TRBJ2-2
clone size: many
CDR3 protein: CASSPTSGNTGELFF
CDR3 DNA: TGTGCCAGCAGCCCGACTAGCGGTAACACCGGGGAGCTGTTTTTT

V gene: TRBV28
D gene: TRBD1
J gene: TRBJ2-7
clone size: NA
CDR3 protein: CASRPPGQFYEQYF
CDR3 DNA: TGTGCCAGCAGGCCTCCGGGACAGTTCTACGAGCAGTACTTC

V gene: TRBV2
D gene: NA
J gene: TRBJ1-1
clone size: NA
CDR3 protein: CASSVRGGWTEAFF
CDR3 DNA: TGTGCCAGCAGTGTAAGGGGGGGCTGGACTGAAGCTTTCTTT

V gene: TRBV11-3
D gene: NA
J gene: TRBJ2-3
clone size: NA
CDR3 protein: CASSLDPSTDTQYF
CDR3 DNA: TGTGCCAGCAGCTTAGACCCTTCCACAGATACGCAGTATTTT

V gene: TRBV7-8
D gene: NA
J gene: TRBJ2-1
clone size: NA
CDR3 protein: CASSLAVGAQFF
CDR3 DNA: TGTGCCAGCAGCTTAGCGGTGGGGGCGCAGTTCTTC

V gene: TRBV4-2
D gene: TRBD1
J gene: TRBJ2-1
clone size: NA
CDR3 protein: CASSQAGQASSYNEQFF
CDR3 DNA: TGTGCCAGCAGCCAAGCCGGACAGGCCTCTTCCTACAATGAGCAGTTCTTC

V gene: TRBV4-2
D gene: NA
J gene: TRBJ1-3
clone size: NA
CDR3 protein: CASSQALRSSGNTIYF
CDR3 DNA: TGTGCCAGCAGCCAAGCGTTAAGGAGCTCTGGAAACACCATATATTTT

V gene: TRBV30
D gene: NA
J gene: TRBJ2-2
clone size: NA
CDR3 protein: CAWSQGGDWDGELFF
CDR3 DNA: TGTGCCTGGAGTCAGGGAGGAGATTGGGACGGGGAGCTGTTTTTT

V gene: TRBV30
D gene: NA
J gene: TRBJ2-7
clone size: NA
CDR3 protein: CAWAPLGGSSSYEQYF
CDR3 DNA: TGTGCCTGGGCTCCCCTAGGGGGTTCGAGCTCCTACGAGCAGTACTTC

V gene: TRBV15
D gene: TRBD1
J gene: TRBJ1-4
clone size: NA
CDR3 protein: CATSGGTDRSEKLFF
CDR3 DNA: TGTGCCACCAGCGGCGGGACAGATAGAAGTGAAAAACTGTTTTTT

V gene: TRBV6-5
D gene: NA
J gene: TRBJ1-5
clone size: NA
CDR3 protein: CASSYDTRQPQHF
CDR3 DNA: TGTGCCAGCAGTTACGATACACGTCAGCCCCAGCATTTT

V gene: TRBV28
D gene: NA
J gene: TRBJ1-4
clone size: NA
CDR3 protein: CASSNWAQPMKLFF
CDR3 DNA: TGTGCCAGCAGTAACTGGGCCCAACCGATGAAACTGTTTTTT

V gene: TRBV5-1
D gene: NA
J gene: TRBJ2-1
clone size: NA
CDR3 protein: CASSPRGSTVYNEQFF
CDR3 DNA: TGCGCCAGCAGCCCGCGGGGTTCCACTGTCTACAATGAGCAGTTCTTC

V gene: TRBV6-6
D gene: TRBD1
J gene: TRBJ2-7
clone size: NA
CDR3 protein: CASTDRGIYGEQYF
CDR3 DNA: TGTGCCAGCACTGACAGGGGGATTTATGGCGAGCAGTACTTC

V gene: TRBV30
D gene: TRBD1
J gene: TRBJ1-4
clone size: NA
CDR3 protein: CAWSSEGAAKLFF
CDR3 DNA: TGTGCCTGGAGTTCGGAGGGGGCGGCTAAACTGTTTTTT

V gene: TRBV13
D gene: NA
J gene: TRBJ2-1
clone size: many
CDR3 protein: CASSRATGRRQFF
CDR3 DNA: TGTGCCAGCAGCCGCGCGACAGGGAGGAGGCAGTTCTTC

V gene: TRBV10-3
D gene: TRBD1
J gene: TRBJ2-7
clone size: once
CDR3 protein: CAISVDRGLQEQYF
CDR3 DNA: TGTGCCATCAGTGTTGACAGGGGGCTTCAGGAGCAGTACTTC

V gene: TRBV11-1
D gene: TRBD2
J gene: TRBJ2-3
clone size: NA
CDR3 protein: CASSETGTSGTDTQYF
CDR3 DNA: TGTGCCAGCAGCGAAACCGGGACTAGCGGCACAGATACGCAGTATTTT

V gene: TRBV13
D gene: TRBD2
J gene: TRBJ2-5
clone size: NA
CDR3 protein: CASSSKGLGVETQYF
CDR3 DNA: TGTGCCAGCAGCTCTAAGGGACTAGGGGTCGAGACCCAGTACTTC

V gene: TRBV7-9
D gene: NA
J gene: TRBJ2-1
clone size: few
CDR3 protein: CASSGIVRGSVGNEQFF
CDR3 DNA: TGTGCCAGCAGCGGCATAGTAAGGGGCTCAGTTGGAAATGAGCAGTTCTTC

V gene: TRBV3-1/TRBV3-2
D gene: TRBD2
J gene: TRBJ2-7
clone size: NA
CDR3 protein: CASSHLAGLSYEQYF
CDR3 DNA: TGTGCCAGCAGCCACCTAGCGGGGCTGTCCTACGAGCAGTACTTC

V gene: TRBV10-3
D gene: NA
J gene: TRBJ1-4
clone size: NA
CDR3 protein: CASSGELREKLFF
CDR3 DNA: TGTGCCAGCTCAGGGGAACTCCGGGAAAAACTGTTTTTT

V gene: TRBV7-9
D gene: NA
J gene: TRBJ2-1
clone size: many
CDR3 protein: CASSLGFDNNEQFF
CDR3 DNA: TGTGCCAGCAGCTTAGGGTTTGACAACAATGAGCAGTTCTTC

V gene: TRBV6-5
D gene: NA
J gene: TRBJ2-7
clone size: NA
CDR3 protein: CASSYSWGAYEQYF
CDR3 DNA: TGTGCCAGCAGTTACTCGTGGGGGGCCTACGAGCAGTACTTC

V gene: TRBV10-3
D gene: NA
J gene: TRBJ2-7
clone size: NA
CDR3 protein: CAISRQAFSYEQYF
CDR3 DNA: TGTGCCATCAGTCGACAGGCCTTCTCCTACGAGCAGTACTTC

V gene: TRBV19
D gene: TRBD1
J gene: TRBJ2-7
clone size: NA
CDR3 protein: CASGNRGLYEQYF
CDR3 DNA: TGTGCCAGTGGGAACAGGGGGCTCTACGAGCAGTACTTC

V gene: TRBV27
D gene: NA
J gene: TRBJ2-5
clone size: NA
CDR3 protein: CASSDDSETQYF
CDR3 DNA: TGTGCCAGCAGTGACGACTCAGAGACCCAGTACTTC

V gene: TRBV6-5
D gene: TRBD1
J gene: TRBJ1-4
clone size: NA
CDR3 protein: CASSKTGYEKLFF
CDR3 DNA: TGTGCCAGCAGTAAGACAGGGTATGAAAAACTGTTTTTT

V gene: TRBV9
D gene: TRBD1
J gene: TRBJ2-5
clone size: few
CDR3 protein: CASSRRDRGDLETQYF
CDR3 DNA: TGTGCCAGCAGCCGACGGGACAGGGGAGACTTGGAGACCCAGTACTTC

V gene: TRBV7-9
D gene: TRBD1
J gene: TRBJ2-1
clone size: few
CDR3 protein: CASSLALGTGVSNEQFF
CDR3 DNA: TGTGCCAGCAGCTTAGCGCTTGGGACAGGGGTTTCGAATGAGCAGTTCTTC